Below, one T cell receptor (beta chain) is given with its context. Which antigen it targets is not known. No base-level quality is on record; no much larger clone is a single base apart. The CDR3 regions of human TCRbeta chains were analyzed by immunosequencing. As for the authors' bioinformatics: TCRs in the repertoires were compared against a reference library of SARS-CoV-2-specific TCRs that had been generated with the MIRA antigen-specificity platform. Breadth was defined as the fraction of unique TCRs that were SARS-CoV-2-associated, and depth was defined as the fraction of total T cells that were SARS-CoV-2-associated. Using the MIRA data, each spike-specific TCR was assigned both to the spike region to which the TCR was reactive and to a CD4 or CD8 class. Log10-transformed breadth and depth values were compared by one-way ANOVA with Sidak's multiple comparisons tests. TCRdb mirrors the immuneACCESS table, restricted to in-frame sequences. Some clones are absent from its copies; in checked studies, under half trace to an unresolved V gene, and the reason for the others is unknown. V and J calls and clone size follow that table, whereas D and trimming were derived from the DNA. This sample lists over 150,000 clones; more than 80% were detected once. Of the sample, 5% to 7.5% is held by the ten largest clones.

This specimen's time point label, interpreted: baseline before first vaccination. The vaccinee samples were drawn from two UK trials, COV001 and COV002, one of which was a single-blind randomized controlled phase 2/3 trial testing AZD1222 (ChAdOx1 nCoV-19) in healthy adults. For TCRbeta chain sequencing, PBMC samples were collected from trial participants at day 0 and at day 28 after the second dose. The data were taken from a study of T cell responses to AZD1222 COVID-19 vaccine (dated by TCRdb to the early 2020s). For the study in its entirety: Because spike-specific TCR depth and breadth did not differ between the two schedules, AZD1222 recipients who got a second dose at roughly 4 weeks were pooled with those who got a second dose at roughly 12 weeks. A total of just over 230 trial participants underwent TCR sequencing, of whom approximately 210 received two doses of AZD1222 and 26 received two doses of the MenACWY control vaccine. Trial participants were enrolled by age into subgroups of 18-55, 56-69 and 70-plus years, and about 150, 27 and 61 TCR-sequenced participants, respectively, were included in these subgroups. Broad study findings and their caveats: In the small 56-69-year group, the increase in depth fell short of significance, most likely because of low power. No day 14 peak-response samples were available, so repertoires were characterized only after the peak T cell response. Conclusions about previously exposed vaccinees were limited because only six AZD1222 recipients were SARS-CoV-2 seropositive at baseline. Vaccine-associated CD4 TCRs spanned the whole spike protein, with dominant responses in regions 160-218 and 743-854. Most participants were white British and females outnumbered males, and the authors suggested that clonal diversity may have been underestimated. After two AZD1222 doses, both the breadth and the depth of spike-specific TCRs were significantly higher than at day 0 and than in MenACWY recipients. Reportedly, almost half of the unique spike-specific TCRs recognized epitopes lying outside the regions that are mutated in the B.1.351 and B.1.1.7 variants.

Spanning cysteine to phenylalanine, the CDR3 consists of 19 amino acids. Of the read, only the CDR3 DNA is kept; its 57 bases are in frame from base 1. The germline V gene (reference sequence) specifies SEHNR as CDR1 and FQNEAQ as CDR2. V and J are truncated by 1 base and 0 bases respectively, leaving an intervening sequence of 19 bases. The receptor chain draws on TRBV7-9 and TRBJ1-5; a tentative D match to TRBD1 spans 6 bases. The receptor's source is an adult in good health. Sequencing used peripheral blood, obtained on day 0 of AZD1222 vaccination. DNA sequence: TGTGCCAGCAGCTTAGGAGGGGACACGGCTAGGTATAGCAATCAGCCCCAGCATTTT. Protein translation: CASSLGGDTARYSNQPQHF.